The source of this TCR beta chain is a study of TIL therapy for anti-PD-1-resistant metastatic lung cancer. Overall study context: Patients then received nivolumab; progressors got lymphodepletion, TIL and IL-2. Study findings and constraints: Patients were highly selected, enriched for treatment-naive, never-smoker and oncogene-addicted cases.

Trimming removed 2 bases at V and 5 bases at J, with 9 bases between. CDR3 length equals 13 residues. The germline V gene encodes CDR1 SGHVS and CDR2 FQNEAQ. Points on this clone: Its specificity is not known.

The libraries were made with immunoSEQ v3. The data were produced by immunoSEQ multiplex PCR, yet TCRdb's version contains in-frame clones alone and is incomplete. The data contain tens of thousands of clones, around four fifths of them singletons. Time point given: pre-treatment sample, taken before nivolumab and TIL therapy. Sequencing used blood, obtained at baseline. The chain recombines TRBV7-8 with TRBJ1-1; D gene unclear. The sequence derives from a person aged 25-79 years with non-small cell lung cancer. The CDR3 nucleotides are TGTGCCAGCAGCTTATCTCAGGCGACTGAAGCTTTCTTT. Amino acids: CASSLSQATEAFF.